The 25 T cell receptor beta chains below were found in one sample sequenced in a study of cytotoxic CD8 clonotypes in ibrutinib-treated CLL. Generated by immunoSEQ multiplex PCR, the TCRdb table keeps only in-frame clones and is missing some. The table lists fewer than 400,000 clones, 67% of them singletons. The material sequenced was PBMCs, taken after 36 months of ibrutinib treatment. Receptors were obtained from a human donor with chronic lymphocytic leukemia.

The J gene is TRBJ2-1, the V gene TRBV5-5; no reliable D call. V lost 0 bases and J lost 7, with 8 bases in between. The germline gives CDR1 SGHKS, CDR2 YYEKEE (reference sequence). The CDR3 sequence is 13 residues long. The CDR3 DNA reads TGTGCCAGCAGCTTGGCGTGGGGTAATGAGCAGTTCTTC. Translating it yields CASSLAWGNEQFF.

This clone appeared a few times. The chain has TRBV5-6 and TRBJ1-1; D not resolved. Trimming removed 2 bases from V and 6 bases from J, with 11 bases in between. Germline CDR1 SGHDT, CDR2 YYEEEE. This CDR3 spans 13 amino acids. CDR3: CASSLVGRAEAFF. The DNA of the CDR3 is TGTGCCAGCAGCTTAGTAGGGCGGGCTGAAGCTTTCTTT.

This clone was seen only a few times. The chain couples TRBV5-6 to TRBJ1-5; D is undetermined. Trimming removed 0 bases at V and 6 bases at J, with 4 bases between. The CDR3 contains 12 residues. Germline V gives CDR1 SGHDT, CDR2 YYEEEE. Here the CDR3 reads CASSLGAQPQHF. In nucleotides, the CDR3 is TGTGCCAGCAGCTTGGGGGCTCAGCCCCAGCATTTT. Full variable domain (missing parts from reference TRBV5-6 and TRBJ1-5): DAGVTQSPTHLIKTRGQQVTLRCSPKSGHDTVSWYQQALGQGPQFIFQYYEEEERQRGNFPDRFSGHQFPNYSSELNVNALLLGDSALYLCASSLGAQPQHFGDGTRLSIL.

This chain connects TRBV4-3 to TRBJ2-1; D is unresolved. The CDR3 totals 12 residues. Trimming took 0 bases from V and 7 from J, leaving 4 bases between them. Germline V gene data show CDR1 as LGHNA and CDR2 as YSLEER. CDR3 sequence (DNA): TGCGCCAGCAGCCAAGATCGGAATGAGCAGTTCTTC. Residues: CASSQDRNEQFF.

This chain connects TRBV11-2 to TRBJ2-1; D remains ambiguous. The CDR3 has 13 residues. Germline values: CDR1 SGHAT, CDR2 FQNNGV. With 5 bases removed from V and 7 bases from J, the gap between germline ends came to 12 bases. The CDR3 spells CASSPHNMNEQFF. CDR3 nucleotide sequence: TGTGCCAGCAGCCCCCACAACATGAATGAGCAGTTCTTC.

The chain combines TRBV19 with TRBJ2-6; TRBD1 matches 9 bases. The J segment lost 0 bases and the V segment lost 6 bases, leaving 9 bases of the junction unmatched. The germline V gene has CDR1 LNHDA and CDR2 SQIVND (reference sequence). The CDR3 length is 18 residues. CDR3 nucleotide sequence: TGTGCCAGTAGCCGGACAGGGGTTACTATCTCTGGGGCCAACGTCCTGACTTTC. Protein: CASSRTGVTISGANVLTF.

This chain joins TRBV14 and TRBJ2-7; 7 nucleotides align to TRBD2. With V trimmed by 4 bases and J by 5 bases, 11 bases remained unmatched. CDR1 and CDR2 from the germline V gene are SGHDN and FVKESK. This CDR3 spans 15 amino acids. In nucleotides, the CDR3 is TGTGCCAGCAGCCGTGGTCCGGGACTACGCCACGAGCAGTACTTC. Protein sequence: CASSRGPGLRHEQYF.

CDR3: CASSQVRGRATNEKLFF. The CDR3 DNA sequence: TGCGCCAGCAGCCAAGTTAGGGGGCGCGCAACTAATGAAAAACTGTTTTTT. The chain has TRBV4-1 and TRBJ1-4; the match to TRBD1 covers 7 bases. Germline CDR1 is MGHRA and CDR2 is YSYEKL. This CDR3 has 17 amino acids. Trimming removed 1 base from V and 0 bases from J; junction bases left unmatched: 5.

The genes are TRBV5-6 and TRBJ2-7; TRBD1 matches at 7 bases. After removal of 4 bases from V and 3 bases from J, the junction contained 4 bases not matched to a gene. The CDR3 consists of 13 residues. Germline V gene lookup returns CDR1 SGHDT and CDR2 YYEEEE. CDR3 nucleotide sequence: TGTGCCAGCAGCGAGGGACAGCGCTACGAGCAGTACTTC. Its translation: CASSEGQRYEQYF.

This clone is a singleton in its sample. The chain links TRBV7-2 to TRBJ2-3; maybe TRBD1 (5 bases). The germline gives CDR1 SGHTA, CDR2 FQGNSA. The CDR3 covers 15 residues. V lost 2 bases, J lost 2 bases, and 11 bases lay in between. The CDR3 here is CASSLRGRPTDTQYF. The CDR3 nucleotides are TGTGCCAGCAGCTTAAGGGGAAGGCCCACAGATACGCAGTATTTT.

This clone appeared a single time. CDR3 sequence reads: CATSELGQGNGYTF. CDR3 in DNA: TGTGCCACCAGCGAGCTGGGACAGGGAAACGGCTACACCTTC. V is TRBV15 and J is TRBJ1-2; 9 bases are shared with TRBD1. The germline V gene has CDR1 LNHNV and CDR2 YYDKDF (reference sequence). This CDR3 is built from 14 residues. Germline trimming cut 5 bases from V and 8 bases from J; bases unmatched to any gene: 9.

Of note for this clone: A junction boundary mismatches the germline segment, possibly from a read error. The chain is built from TRBV5-1 and TRBJ2-2; 13 bases line up with TRBD2. Germline CDR1 is SGHRS and CDR2 is YFSETQ. The CDR3 length is 16 residues. CDR3 in DNA: TGCGCCAGCAGCTTGGGACTAGCGGGAGGCCCCGGTGAGCTGTTTTTT. This translates into CASSLGLAGGPGELFF. The entire variable domain, with the rest obtained from reference TRBV5-1 and TRBJ2-2, is as follows: KAGVTQTPRYLIKTRGQQVTLSCSPISGHRSVSWYQQTPGQGLQFLFEYFSETQRNKGNFPGRFSGRQFSNSRSEMNVSTLELGDSALYLCASSLGLAGGPGELFFGEGSRLTVL.

This chain uses TRBV11-2 with TRBJ2-1, with 7 bases lining up with TRBD1. This CDR3 has 15 residues. CDR1 is SGHAT and CDR2 is FQNNGV in the germline V gene. After removal of 6 bases from V and 3 bases from J, the junction contained 8 bases not matched to a gene. CDR3 in DNA: TGTGCCAGCAGATTCTCCGGGACAGACTACAATGAGCAGTTCTTC. Protein sequence: CASRFSGTDYNEQFF.

The chain employs TRBV11-2 and TRBJ2-7; maybe TRBD2 (6 bases). This CDR3 contains 13 residues. Trimming left V 1 base short and J 3 bases short, with 7 bases between. Germline V gene sequence: CDR1 SGHAT, CDR2 FQNNGV. CDR3 loop: CASSLGTIYEQYF. The CDR3 bases are TGTGCCAGCAGCTTAGGGACTATCTACGAGCAGTACTTC.

This clone was seen more than once but under ten times. The chain combines TRBV5-1 with TRBJ2-7; no definite D call. The ends were cut back, 0 bases at V and 10 bases at J, with 17 bases in the middle. The germline gives CDR1 SGHRS, CDR2 YFSETQ. The length of the CDR3 is 14 residues. CDR3 DNA sequence: TGCGCCAGCAGCTTGGGGACGTCTTCTCCGAGACAGTACTTC. It encodes CASSLGTSSPRQYF. Combining the CDR3 with reference TRBV5-1 and TRBJ2-7 gives the whole variable domain KAGVTQTPRYLIKTRGQQVTLSCSPISGHRSVSWYQQTPGQGLQFLFEYFSETQRNKGNFPGRFSGRQFSNSRSEMNVSTLELGDSALYLCASSLGTSSPRQYFGPGTRLTVT.

The chain carries TRBV5-4 and TRBJ2-5, with D perhaps matching TRBD2 (5 bases). Germline assignment: CDR1 SGHNT and CDR2 YYREEE (reference sequence). This CDR3 region has 14 residues. Trimming removed 0 bases at V and 3 bases at J, with 9 bases between. In DNA form, the CDR3 reads TGTGCCAGCAGCTTGGTTAGCGACGAAGAGACCCAGTACTTC. Translating gives CASSLVSDEETQYF.

CDR3 loop: CASSLGGPNQPQHF. The CDR3 DNA reads as TGTGCCAGCAGCTTGGGGGGCCCAAATCAGCCCCAGCATTTT. The chain recombines TRBV5-6 with TRBJ1-5, with a weak D call TRBD1 (5 bases). The V end was cut by 0 bases, the J end by 4 bases, with 8 bases between. Germline V CDR1 and CDR2: SGHDT, YYEEEE. The CDR3 loop spans 14 amino acids.

CDR3 sequence: CASSQGQENTEAFF. The CDR3 DNA reads TGCGCCAGCAGCCAGGGACAGGAGAACACTGAAGCTTTCTTT. V gene TRBV4-3 combines with J gene TRBJ1-1, with 8 bases aligning to TRBD1. With V trimmed by 3 bases and J by 1 base, 1 base remained unmatched. CDR3 length equals 14 residues. Germline V gene lookup returns CDR1 LGHNA and CDR2 YSLEER.

V gene TRBV5-1 combines with J gene TRBJ2-5, with 9 nucleotides matching TRBD1. Germline V gives CDR1 SGHRS, CDR2 YFSETQ. The junction had 2 bases not matched to a gene; V was cut back by 0 bases and J by 5 bases. This CDR3 is built from 14 residues. CDR3 amino acids: CASSLVGQGETQYF. DNA for the CDR3: TGCGCCAGCAGCTTGGTAGGACAGGGGGAGACCCAGTACTTC.

The chain combines TRBV4-3 with TRBJ2-3; D unresolved. V lost 8 bases to trimming and J lost 5 bases, with 14 bases between them. Germline V gives CDR1 LGHNA, CDR2 YSLEER. The CDR3 loop spans 13 amino acids. The CDR3 bases are TGCGCCAGCGGCTGGGGTTCCAGAGATACGCAGTATTTT. This sequence encodes CASGWGSRDTQYF.

The chain links TRBV27 to TRBJ2-2, with no clear D. CDR1 and CDR2 from the germline V gene are MNHEY and SMNVEV (reference sequence). CDR3 length: 15 amino acids. With 1 base removed from V and 1 base from J, the gap between germline ends came to 7 bases. For the CDR3, the DNA is TGTGCCAGCAGTTTATTTACGGGGAACACCGGGGAGCTGTTTTTT. Amino acids: CASSLFTGNTGELFF.

V is TRBV4-1 and J is TRBJ2-1; no clear D. Deletions cut 1 base from V and 6 bases from J, with 7 bases between. The CDR3 runs to 13 residues. CDR1 MGHRA and CDR2 YSYEKL come from the germline V gene. The CDR3 DNA follows: TGCGCCAGCAGCCAAGTTGACGGCAATGAGCAGTTCTTC. It yields the protein CASSQVDGNEQFF.

V is TRBV29-1 and J is TRBJ2-2; D gene ambiguous. Germline lookup yields CDR1 SQVTM and CDR2 ANQGSEA. Trimming removed 5 bases from V and 5 bases from J, with 9 bases in between. This CDR3 contains 12 residues. The CDR3 loop reads CSVSPRTGELFF. The DNA of the CDR3 is TGCAGCGTTAGCCCCCGTACCGGGGAGCTGTTTTTT.

This rearrangement joins TRBV9 to TRBJ2-2, with D possibly matching TRBD2 (6 bases). The V gene lost 0 bases and the J gene lost 6 bases, with 9 bases spanning the gap. Germline assignment: CDR1 SGDLS and CDR2 YYNGEE. This CDR3 has 14 residues. The CDR3 DNA follows: TGTGCCAGCAGCGTAGAATCTAGCGCCGGGGAGCTGTTTTTT. As protein: CASSVESSAGELFF.

The chain couples TRBV7-2 to TRBJ2-2; perhaps TRBD1 as D (6 bases). The V gene lost 3 bases and the J gene lost 4 bases, with 24 bases spanning the gap. Germline V lookup: CDR1 SGHTA, CDR2 FQGNSA. The CDR3 totals 19 residues. CDR3 sequence (DNA): TGTGCCAGCAGCTTTCCCCGGCGTCGGCCAGGGGCGCGCACCGGGGAGCTGTTTTTT. Translation gives CASSFPRRRPGARTGELFF. Filled out from reference TRBV7-2 and TRBJ2-2, the complete variable domain reads GAGVSQSPSNKVTEKGKDVELRCDPISGHTALYWYRQSLGQGLEFLIYFQGNSAPDKSGLPSDRFSAERTGGSVSTLTIQRTQQEDSAVYLCASSFPRRRPGARTGELFFGEGSRLTVL.